A selection of T cell receptor beta chains follows, all from one sample in a study of response to subunit inactivated influenza vaccine. TCRdb redid the calling of the RT-PCR reads with MiXCR, one entry per CDR3 protein. The sample contains about 500,000 distinct CDR3 sequences, 10% to 15% of which appear only once. This sample comprised PBMCs from blood, obtained about 40 days after vaccination. The source is a man in his fifties or sixties who received an inactivated influenza vaccine. Each CDR3 is given with its conserved first and last residue. D genes are given only for firm matches. Clone size is given for some rows only: seen once, a few or many times, or a class if the clone is expanded.

V: TRBV15
D: -
J: TRBJ2-5
size: -
CDR3: CATSPGAGQETQYF
DNA: TGTGCCACCAGCCCGGGGGCGGGTCAAGAGACCCAGTACTTC

V: TRBV20-1
D: TRBD1
J: TRBJ1-2
size: few
CDR3: CSARIGTGGGYGYTF
DNA: TGCAGTGCTAGGATCGGGACAGGGGGGGGCTATGGCTACACCTTC

V: TRBV29-1
D: -
J: TRBJ2-2
size: -
CDR3: CSVAGLINTGELFF
DNA: TGCAGCGTTGCGGGTCTGATTAACACCGGGGAGCTGTTTTTT

V: TRBV11-2
D: -
J: TRBJ2-3
size: -
CDR3: CASTRGTRLDTQYF
DNA: TGTGCCAGCACTCGCGGTACCAGATTGGATACGCAGTATTTT

V: TRBV20-1
D: -
J: TRBJ2-7
size: many
CDR3: CSARDGRGVFYEQYF
DNA: TGCAGTGCTAGAGATGGGAGGGGGGTTTTCTACGAGCAGTACTTC

V: TRBV12-3/TRBV12-4
D: TRBD2
J: TRBJ2-1
size: few
CDR3: CASRGAGTRGYNEQFF
DNA: TGTGCCAGCAGGGGAGCCGGGACTAGAGGCTACAATGAGCAGTTCTTC

V: TRBV18
D: TRBD2
J: TRBJ2-5
size: many
CDR3: CASSPSGRETQYF
DNA: TGTGCCAGCAGTCCTAGCGGGAGGGAGACCCAGTACTTC

V: TRBV25-1
D: -
J: TRBJ2-5
size: many
CDR3: CASSESWVSEETQYF
DNA: TGTGCCAGCAGTGAATCGTGGGTTAGCGAAGAGACCCAGTACTTC

V: TRBV20-1
D: -
J: TRBJ1-1
size: -
CDR3: CSATAQLEAFF
DNA: TGCAGTGCTACAGCCCAGTTAGAAGCTTTCTTT

V: TRBV29-1
D: -
J: TRBJ2-7
size: many
CDR3: CSAGGGHFSYEQYF
DNA: TGCAGCGCAGGGGGGGGACATTTCTCCTACGAGCAGTACTTC

V: TRBV5-5
D: -
J: TRBJ2-1
size: few
CDR3: CASSDNRGYYNEQFF
DNA: TGTGCCAGCAGCGACAACCGGGGTTACTACAATGAGCAGTTCTTC

V: TRBV11-2
D: TRBD2
J: TRBJ2-1
size: -
CDR3: CASSLFRTSATIWENEQFF
DNA: TGTGCCAGCAGTCTTTTCCGGACTAGCGCGACCATATGGGAAAATGAGCAGTTCTTC

V: TRBV10-3
D: TRBD2
J: TRBJ2-3
size: -
CDR3: CAIRTSGGGTDTQYF
DNA: TGTGCCATCAGAACCAGCGGGGGGGGCACAGATACGCAGTATTTT

V: TRBV4-3
D: TRBD2
J: TRBJ2-1
size: few
CDR3: CASSQDDTSGLNEQFF
DNA: TGCGCCAGCAGCCAAGACGACACTAGCGGTCTCAATGAGCAGTTCTTC

V: TRBV7-8
D: -
J: TRBJ2-5
size: -
CDR3: CASSSFGGKEETQYF
DNA: TGTGCCAGCAGCTCTTTTGGGGGGAAGGAAGAGACCCAGTACTTC

V: TRBV5-1
D: TRBD1
J: TRBJ2-5
size: -
CDR3: CASSPRTGWQTQYF
DNA: TGCGCCAGCAGCCCACGGACAGGGTGGCAGACCCAGTACTTC

V: TRBV6-1
D: TRBD1
J: TRBJ1-1
size: few
CDR3: CASSGQGRGTEAFF
DNA: TGTGCCAGCAGCGGACAGGGGAGGGGCACTGAAGCTTTCTTT

V: TRBV7-9
D: TRBD1
J: TRBJ2-7
size: few
CDR3: CASSSMGTGVSYEQYF
DNA: TGTGCCAGCAGCTCCATGGGGACAGGGGTTTCCTACGAGCAGTACTTC

V: TRBV6-5
D: TRBD1
J: TRBJ2-7
size: few
CDR3: CASSYPDRGPHEQYF
DNA: TGTGCCAGCAGTTACCCGGACAGGGGGCCCCACGAGCAGTACTTC

V: TRBV12-3/TRBV12-4
D: -
J: TRBJ2-7
size: -
CDR3: CASSFRTEIYEQYF
DNA: TGTGCCAGCAGTTTTAGGACAGAGATCTACGAGCAGTACTTC

V: TRBV6-1
D: -
J: TRBJ2-1
size: -
CDR3: CASRPFLGGQTQFF
DNA: TGTGCCAGCAGGCCTTTTTTGGGGGGCCAGACCCAGTTCTTC

V: TRBV7-8
D: TRBD2
J: TRBJ2-2
size: few
CDR3: CASSLIRGANTGELFF
DNA: TGTGCCAGCAGCCTGATCCGGGGGGCGAACACCGGGGAGCTGTTTTTT

V: TRBV28
D: -
J: TRBJ2-3
size: -
CDR3: CASSHGSYTQYF
DNA: TGTGCCAGCAGTCACGGGAGTTATACGCAGTATTTT

V: TRBV9
D: -
J: TRBJ2-6
size: -
CDR3: CASSVAVRTSGANVLTF
DNA: TGTGCCAGCAGCGTAGCGGTCCGGACCTCTGGGGCCAACGTCCTGACTTTC

V: TRBV6-2/TRBV6-3
D: TRBD1
J: TRBJ2-2
size: many
CDR3: CASRWTGSTGELFF
DNA: TGTGCCAGCAGGTGGACAGGGAGCACCGGGGAGCTGTTTTTT

V: TRBV12-3/TRBV12-4
D: -
J: TRBJ1-2
size: many
CDR3: CASSPEVGGKYGYTF
DNA: TGTGCCAGCAGTCCCGAGGTCGGGGGTAAATATGGCTACACCTTC

V: TRBV6-2/TRBV6-3
D: -
J: TRBJ2-1
size: many
CDR3: CASAGLANEQFF
DNA: TGTGCCAGTGCTGGACTCGCCAATGAGCAGTTCTTC

V: TRBV5-6
D: -
J: TRBJ2-2
size: -
CDR3: CASSLAAHTGELFF
DNA: TGTGCCAGCAGCTTGGCCGCTCACACCGGGGAGCTGTTTTTT

V: TRBV13
D: TRBD1
J: TRBJ2-5
size: many
CDR3: CASSRDRGLGETQYF
DNA: TGTGCCAGCAGCAGGGACAGGGGGCTCGGAGAGACCCAGTACTTC

V: TRBV11-2
D: -
J: TRBJ2-4
size: -
CDR3: CASSLVRDWPNIQYF
DNA: TGTGCCAGCAGCTTAGTGAGGGACTGGCCCAACATTCAGTACTTC

V: TRBV6-5
D: -
J: TRBJ2-2
size: few
CDR3: CASSYRHSNTGELFF
DNA: TGTGCCAGCAGTTACAGGCACTCGAACACCGGGGAGCTGTTTTTT

V: TRBV12-3/TRBV12-4
D: -
J: TRBJ2-7
size: many
CDR3: CASSPGLPTYEQYF
DNA: TGTGCCAGCAGTCCGGGCCTTCCCACCTACGAGCAGTACTTC

V: TRBV6-5
D: -
J: TRBJ2-5
size: many
CDR3: CASSYTGQTQYF
DNA: TGTGCCAGCAGTTACACTGGTCAGACCCAGTACTTC

V: TRBV27
D: TRBD2
J: TRBJ2-5
size: -
CDR3: CASSWAGGREETQYF
DNA: TGTGCCAGCAGTTGGGCGGGGGGACGTGAAGAGACCCAGTACTTC

V: TRBV20-1
D: TRBD1
J: TRBJ2-7
size: -
CDR3: CSARPGQGVPFEQYF
DNA: TGCAGTGCTAGACCGGGACAGGGTGTCCCTTTCGAGCAGTACTTC

V: TRBV7-9
D: -
J: TRBJ2-2
size: many
CDR3: CASSLELSNTGELFF
DNA: TGTGCCAGCAGCTTGGAACTATCGAACACCGGGGAGCTGTTTTTT

V: TRBV5-1
D: -
J: TRBJ2-5
size: many
CDR3: CASSYLGTASQETQYF
DNA: TGCGCCAGCAGCTACCTAGGGACTGCCTCCCAAGAGACCCAGTACTTC

V: TRBV25-1
D: TRBD2
J: TRBJ2-1
size: many
CDR3: CASSLLAGRDEQFF
DNA: TGTGCCAGCAGTTTACTAGCGGGACGGGATGAGCAGTTCTTC

V: TRBV5-1
D: -
J: TRBJ2-1
size: -
CDR3: CASSLGEQGGYNEQFF
DNA: TGCGCCAGCAGCTTGGGAGAGCAGGGGGGCTACAATGAGCAGTTCTTC

V: TRBV12-3/TRBV12-4
D: -
J: TRBJ2-1
size: many
CDR3: CASSPPRGNEQFF
DNA: TGTGCCAGCAGTCCCCCCAGGGGCAATGAGCAGTTCTTC

V: TRBV12-5
D: -
J: TRBJ2-1
size: few
CDR3: CASGLDGSALGLVW
DNA: TGTGCTAGTGGTTTGGACGGGAGTGCCTTGGGGCTTGTGTGG

V: TRBV3-1
D: TRBD1
J: TRBJ1-4
size: -
CDR3: CASSWRGQGINEKLFF
DNA: TGTGCCAGCAGCTGGCGCGGACAGGGGATTAATGAAAAACTGTTTTTT

V: TRBV12-3/TRBV12-4
D: TRBD1
J: TRBJ1-6
size: many
CDR3: CASNIDRAGNSPLHF
DNA: TGTGCCAGCAACATCGACAGGGCGGGAAATTCACCCCTCCACTTT

V: TRBV24-1
D: -
J: TRBJ2-7
size: few
CDR3: CATTIPYPTDEQYF
DNA: TGTGCCACCACAATCCCGTACCCCACCGACGAGCAGTACTTC

V: TRBV7-9
D: -
J: TRBJ1-4
size: -
CDR3: CASSPFNEQLFF
DNA: TGTGCCAGCAGCCCCTTCAATGAGCAACTGTTTTTT

V: TRBV7-3
D: -
J: TRBJ1-1
size: -
CDR3: CASSRQRDTEAFF
DNA: TGTGCCAGCAGTCGCCAGAGGGACACTGAAGCTTTCTTT

V: TRBV6-4
D: -
J: TRBJ1-6
size: -
CDR3: CASSHGIGVNSPLHF
DNA: TGTGCCAGCAGCCACGGAATAGGTGTTAATTCACCCCTCCACTTT

V: TRBV12-3/TRBV12-4
D: -
J: TRBJ2-1
size: many
CDR3: CASSLGFSGGSESALSYNEQFF
DNA: TGTGCCAGCAGTTTAGGATTTTCAGGAGGGAGTGAATCCGCTCTCTCCTACAATGAGCAGTTCTTC

V: TRBV5-1
D: TRBD2
J: TRBJ2-5
size: few
CDR3: CASSLDSGRAANVKTQYF
DNA: TGCGCCAGCAGCTTGGATAGCGGGAGGGCCGCGAATGTGAAGACCCAGTACTTC

V: TRBV6-1
D: -
J: TRBJ2-7
size: -
CDR3: CASSLQWGGSYEQYF
DNA: TGTGCCAGCAGTCTCCAGTGGGGTGGCTCCTACGAGCAGTACTTC

V: TRBV20-1
D: -
J: TRBJ1-6
size: few
CDR3: CSARDGSINSPLHF
DNA: TGCAGTGCTAGAGATGGGAGCATAAATTCACCCCTCCACTTT

V: TRBV7-6
D: TRBD2
J: TRBJ2-1
size: many
CDR3: CASNGLAGAPSSYNEQFF
DNA: TGTGCCAGCAACGGACTAGCGGGGGCCCCAAGCTCCTACAATGAGCAGTTCTTC

V: TRBV20-1
D: -
J: TRBJ2-2
size: -
CDR3: CSARDSRVVSLGELFF
DNA: TGCAGTGCTAGAGATTCGAGAGTAGTCTCCCTCGGGGAGCTGTTTTTT

V: TRBV5-1
D: TRBD2
J: TRBJ2-3
size: -
CDR3: CASRLTSGSFSTDTQYF
DNA: TGCGCCAGCAGGCTGACTAGCGGCTCGTTTTCCACAGATACGCAGTATTTT